This entry lists 2 T cell receptor beta chains sequenced from one sample in a study of T-cell memory formation after mild COVID-19. TCRdb reprocessed the 5' RACE reads via MiXCR and lists one record per CDR3 protein. The sample has 120,000 to 150,000 distinct CDR3 sequences; roughly 21% are singletons. Specimen: PBMCs or a T cell subset sorted from them (not recorded which). The receptor set was obtained from an adult woman who had mild COVID-19 (a few samples of this study predate the infection). Cell type and time point are not known.

The rearrangement joins TRBV7-2 to TRBJ2-7; no clear D. The germline V gene has CDR1 SGHTA and CDR2 FQGNSA. CDR3 length: 14 amino acids. Trimming shortened V by 5 bases and J by 3 bases, and 14 bases separated the two germline ends. The CDR3 nucleotides are TGTGCCAGCAGCGTAGGTTATGGCGGCTACGAGCAGTACTTC. It is translated as CASSVGYGGYEQYF.

The chain combines TRBV6-2 or TRBV6-3 with TRBJ2-7; possibly TRBD2 for D (6 bases). CDR1 and CDR2 from the germline V gene are MNHEY and SVGEGT. The length of the CDR3 is 16 residues. With 4 bases removed from V and 0 bases from J, the gap between germline ends came to 16 bases. The CDR3 nucleotides read TGTGCCAGCAGTTTCCGCGGGACTTTCAGCTCCTACGAGCAGTACTTC. Translated: CASSFRGTFSSYEQYF.